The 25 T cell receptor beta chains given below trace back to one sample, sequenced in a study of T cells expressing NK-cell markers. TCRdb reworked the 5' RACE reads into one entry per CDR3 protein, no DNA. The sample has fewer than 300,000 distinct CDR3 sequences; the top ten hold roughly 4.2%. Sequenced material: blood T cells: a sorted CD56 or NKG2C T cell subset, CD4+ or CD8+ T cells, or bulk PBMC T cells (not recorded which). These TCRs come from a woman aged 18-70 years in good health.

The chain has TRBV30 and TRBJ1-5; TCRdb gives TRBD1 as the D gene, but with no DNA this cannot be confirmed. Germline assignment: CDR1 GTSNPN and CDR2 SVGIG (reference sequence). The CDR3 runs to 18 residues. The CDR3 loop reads CAWSPTRQGANSNQPQHF.

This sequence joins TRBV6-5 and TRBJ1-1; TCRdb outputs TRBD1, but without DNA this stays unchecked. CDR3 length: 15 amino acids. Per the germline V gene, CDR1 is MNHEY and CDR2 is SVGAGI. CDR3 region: CASSYQGTGNTEAFF.

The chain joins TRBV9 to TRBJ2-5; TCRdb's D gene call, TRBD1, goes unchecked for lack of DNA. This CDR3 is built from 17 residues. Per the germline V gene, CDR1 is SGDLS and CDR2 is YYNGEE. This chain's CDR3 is CASSVGVSSTRGETQYF.

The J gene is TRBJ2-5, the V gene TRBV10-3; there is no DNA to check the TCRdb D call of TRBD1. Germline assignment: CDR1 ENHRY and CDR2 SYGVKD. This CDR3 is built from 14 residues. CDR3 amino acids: CAISESSARGTQYF.

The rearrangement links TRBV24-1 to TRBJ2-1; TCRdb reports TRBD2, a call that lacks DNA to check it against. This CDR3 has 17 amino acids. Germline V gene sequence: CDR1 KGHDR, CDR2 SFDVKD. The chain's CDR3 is CATSDSRLPPSYNEQFF.

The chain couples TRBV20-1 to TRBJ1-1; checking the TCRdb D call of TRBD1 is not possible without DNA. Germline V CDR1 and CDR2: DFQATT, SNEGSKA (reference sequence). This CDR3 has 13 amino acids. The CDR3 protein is CSASMGGNTEAFF.

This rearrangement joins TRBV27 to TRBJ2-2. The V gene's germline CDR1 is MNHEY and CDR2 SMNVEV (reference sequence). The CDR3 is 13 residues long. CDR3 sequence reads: CASTDPRAGELFF.

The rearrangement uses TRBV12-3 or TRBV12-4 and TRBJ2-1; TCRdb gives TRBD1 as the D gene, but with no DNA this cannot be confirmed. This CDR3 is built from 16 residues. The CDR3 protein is CASSLYGTGRDNEQFF.

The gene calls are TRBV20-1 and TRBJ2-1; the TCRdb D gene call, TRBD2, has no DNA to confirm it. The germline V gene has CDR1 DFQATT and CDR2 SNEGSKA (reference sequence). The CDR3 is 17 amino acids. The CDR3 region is CSARGTTSGRRSNEQFF.

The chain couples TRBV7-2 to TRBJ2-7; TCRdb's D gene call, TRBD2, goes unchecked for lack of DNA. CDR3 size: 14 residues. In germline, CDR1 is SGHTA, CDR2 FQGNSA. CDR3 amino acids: CASRRAGGYAEQYF. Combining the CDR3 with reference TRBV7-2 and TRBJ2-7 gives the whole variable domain GAGVSQSPSNKVTEKGKDVELRCDPISGHTALYWYRQSLGQGLEFLIYFQGNSAPDKSGLPSDRFSAERTGGSVSTLTIQRTQQEDSAVYLCASRRAGGYAEQYFGPGTRLTVT.

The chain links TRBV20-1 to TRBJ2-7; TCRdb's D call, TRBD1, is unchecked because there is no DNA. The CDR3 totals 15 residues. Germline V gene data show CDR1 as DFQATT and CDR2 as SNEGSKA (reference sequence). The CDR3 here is CSARAGVLLTYEQYF.

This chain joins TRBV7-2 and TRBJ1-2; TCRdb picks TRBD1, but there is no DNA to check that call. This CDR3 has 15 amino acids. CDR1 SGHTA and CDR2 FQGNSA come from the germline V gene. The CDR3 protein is CASSPSRGQNYGYTF.

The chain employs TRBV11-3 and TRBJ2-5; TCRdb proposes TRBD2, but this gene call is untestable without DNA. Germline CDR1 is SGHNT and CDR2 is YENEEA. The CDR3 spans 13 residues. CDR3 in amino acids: CASSPSGGETHYF.

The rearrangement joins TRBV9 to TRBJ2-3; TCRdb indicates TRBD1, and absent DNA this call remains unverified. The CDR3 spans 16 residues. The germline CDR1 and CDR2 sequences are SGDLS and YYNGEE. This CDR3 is CASARTGPPSTDTQYF.

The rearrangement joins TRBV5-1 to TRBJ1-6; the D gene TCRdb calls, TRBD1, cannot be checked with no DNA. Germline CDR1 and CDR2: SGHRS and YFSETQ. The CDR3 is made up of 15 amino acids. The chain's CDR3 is CASSLETGGISPLHF.

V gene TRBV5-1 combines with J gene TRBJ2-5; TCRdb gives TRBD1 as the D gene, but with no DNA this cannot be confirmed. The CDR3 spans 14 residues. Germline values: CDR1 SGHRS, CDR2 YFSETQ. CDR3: CASSGDSKQETQYF.

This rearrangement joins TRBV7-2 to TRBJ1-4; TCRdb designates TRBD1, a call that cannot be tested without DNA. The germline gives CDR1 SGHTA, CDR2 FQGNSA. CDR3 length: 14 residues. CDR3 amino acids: CASSYYRDDEKLFF.

The CDR3 region is CASSHVGRTGGLLADTQYF. The chain combines TRBV3-1 with TRBJ2-3; the D call of TRBD1 rests on TCRdb alone, since no DNA is present to check it. CDR1 and CDR2 from the germline V gene are LGHDT and YNNKEL (reference sequence). The CDR3 has 19 residues.

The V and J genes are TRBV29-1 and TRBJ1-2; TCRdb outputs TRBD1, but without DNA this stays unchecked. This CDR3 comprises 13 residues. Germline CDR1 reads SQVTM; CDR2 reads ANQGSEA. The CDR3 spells CSVPRDGHYGYTF.

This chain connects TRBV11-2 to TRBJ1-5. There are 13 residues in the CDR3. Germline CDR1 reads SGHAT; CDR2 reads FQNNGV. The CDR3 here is CASSLDRAQPQHF.

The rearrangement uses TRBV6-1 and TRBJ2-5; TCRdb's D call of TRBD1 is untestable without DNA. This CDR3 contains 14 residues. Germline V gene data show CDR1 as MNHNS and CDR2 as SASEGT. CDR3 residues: CASSLRTEQETQYF.

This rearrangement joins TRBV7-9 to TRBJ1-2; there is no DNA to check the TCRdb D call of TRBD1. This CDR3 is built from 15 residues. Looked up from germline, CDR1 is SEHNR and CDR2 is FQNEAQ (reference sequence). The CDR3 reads CASSTRDRVGYGYTF.

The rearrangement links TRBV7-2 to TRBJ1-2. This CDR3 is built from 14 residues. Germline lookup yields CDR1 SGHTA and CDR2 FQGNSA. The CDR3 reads CASSLGWAPYGYTF.

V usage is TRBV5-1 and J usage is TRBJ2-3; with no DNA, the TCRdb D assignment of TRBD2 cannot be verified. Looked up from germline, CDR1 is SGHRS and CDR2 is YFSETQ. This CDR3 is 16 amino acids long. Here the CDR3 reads CASSHGTSGMTDTQYF.

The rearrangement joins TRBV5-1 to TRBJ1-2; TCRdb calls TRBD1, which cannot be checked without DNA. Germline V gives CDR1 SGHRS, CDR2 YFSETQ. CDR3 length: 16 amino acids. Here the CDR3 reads CASSLAGRTGGHGYTF. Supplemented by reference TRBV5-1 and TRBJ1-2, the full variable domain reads KAGVTQTPRYLIKTRGQQVTLSCSPISGHRSVSWYQQTPGQGLQFLFEYFSETQRNKGNFPGRFSGRQFSNSRSEMNVSTLELGDSALYLCASSLAGRTGGHGYTFGSGTRLTVV.